Shown below are 18 T cell receptor beta chains from a single sample sequenced in a study of OX40 agonist ivuxolimab in advanced cancers. Profiled with immunoSEQ multiplex PCR; TCRdb holds only in-frame clones, not every one. The sample lists about 53,000 clones, approximately 90% occurring once. This specimen consisted of CD4+ or CD8+ T cells sorted from blood, obtained in a trial of the OX40 agonist ivuxolimab. The receptors stem from an adult with an advanced solid tumor such as melanoma, head and neck, liver or kidney cancer.

The CDR3 reads CAWRQGGAEAFF. Written as DNA, the CDR3 is TGTGCCTGGAGGCAGGGGGGGGCTGAAGCTTTCTTT. The chain couples TRBV30 to TRBJ1-1; 7 bases match TRBD1. Trimming at V came to 3 bases and at J to 6 bases, leaving 4 bases not matched to a gene. CDR3 length: 12 amino acids. Germline CDR1 reads GTSNPN; CDR2 reads SVGIG (reference sequence).

The rearrangement joins TRBV6-6 to TRBJ2-2, with 10 positions matching TRBD2. After removal of 6 bases from V and 6 bases from J, the junction contained 4 bases not matched to a gene. The V gene's germline CDR1 is MNHNY and CDR2 SVGAGI (reference sequence). The CDR3 extends over 14 amino acids. DNA of the CDR3: TGTGCCAGCAGATCTAGCGGGGGAGCCGGGGAGCTGTTTTTT. Translating it yields CASRSSGGAGELFF.

The V and J genes are TRBV7-3 and TRBJ2-2; TRBD2 agrees at 7 bases. The V and J ends lost 3 bases and 7 bases, in that order; junction bases with no gene match: 5. Germline V gene lookup returns CDR1 SGHTA and CDR2 FQGTGA. The CDR3 contains 14 residues. CDR3 sequence (DNA): TGTGCCAGCAGCTTGGGACTATCGGGCGGGGAGCTGTTTTTT. It specifies CASSLGLSGGELFF. The full variable domain, in which reference TRBV7-3 and TRBJ2-2 provide the parts outside the CDR3, is GAGVSQTPSNKVTEKGKYVELRCDPISGHTALYWYRQSLGQGPEFLIYFQGTGAADDSGLPNDRFFAVRPEGSVSTLKIQRTERGDSAVYLCASSLGLSGGELFFGEGSRLTVL.

The chain has TRBV7-2 and TRBJ1-2; 8 bases fit TRBD1. CDR3 length: 15 amino acids. Germline CDR1 SGHTA, CDR2 FQGNSA. With V trimmed by 5 bases and J by 2 bases, 7 bases remained unmatched. CDR3 sequence: CASSPRTGTNYGYTF. Written as DNA, the CDR3 is TGTGCCAGCAGCCCACGGACAGGGACGAACTATGGCTACACCTTC.

The chain has TRBV7-3 and TRBJ2-3, with 7 bases identical to TRBD2. This CDR3 spans 14 amino acids. Germline V gene sequence: CDR1 SGHTA, CDR2 FQGTGA. V shed 3 bases, J shed 3 bases, and the junction held 3 bases outside the gene matches. CDR3 loop: CASSFSGDTDTQYF. CDR3 bases: TGTGCCAGCAGCTTCAGCGGGGATACAGATACGCAGTATTTT.

CDR3 coding DNA: TGCGCCAGCAGCTCCCTTCCAAGCGGGGTCACAGATACGCAGTATTTT. Residues: CASSSLPSGVTDTQYF. The chain couples TRBV5-1 to TRBJ2-3, with 7 bases aligning to TRBD2. V trimming: 3 bases; J trimming: 2 bases; junction bases outside the gene matches: 9. CDR3 size: 16 residues. In germline, CDR1 is SGHRS, CDR2 YFSETQ. Full variable domain (rest looked up from reference TRBV5-1 and TRBJ2-3): KAGVTQTPRYLIKTRGQQVTLSCSPISGHRSVSWYQQTPGQGLQFLFEYFSETQRNKGNFPGRFSGRQFSNSRSEMNVSTLELGDSALYLCASSSLPSGVTDTQYFGPGTRLTVL.

This chain connects TRBV5-5 to TRBJ2-4; TRBD1 might be the D (5 bases). Germline lookup yields CDR1 SGHKS and CDR2 YYEKEE (reference sequence). Trimming pared 0 bases from V and 5 bases from J, leaving 12 bases between. The CDR3 runs 15 residues. The DNA for the CDR3 is TGTGCCAGCAGCTTGGTCGCAGGGCCTGAAAACATTCAGTACTTC. This encodes CASSLVAGPENIQYF.

The chain uses TRBV7-3 and TRBJ1-2, with 9 bases that match TRBD1. Germline lookup yields CDR1 SGHTA and CDR2 FQGTGA. Losses at the gene ends were 5 bases for V and 2 bases for J; bases not matched to a gene: 6. The CDR3 spans 15 residues. CDR3 coding DNA: TGTGCCAGCAGCCATACTGGACAGGGGAACTATGGCTACACCTTC. It specifies CASSHTGQGNYGYTF. Looking up the rest from reference TRBV7-3 and TRBJ1-2 gives the full variable domain: GAGVSQTPSNKVTEKGKYVELRCDPISGHTALYWYRQSLGQGPEFLIYFQGTGAADDSGLPNDRFFAVRPEGSVSTLKIQRTERGDSAVYLCASSHTGQGNYGYTFGSGTRLTVV.

The CDR3 spells CATSRDEGWTEAFF. CDR3 sequence (DNA): TGTGCCACCAGCAGAGATGAGGGGTGGACTGAAGCTTTCTTT. The chain links TRBV15 to TRBJ1-1; TRBD1 might be the D (5 bases). This CDR3 has 14 residues. CDR1 and CDR2 from the germline V gene are LNHNV and YYDKDF (reference sequence). Between the trimmed V and J ends, which lost 0 bases and 5 bases, there was a span of 10 bases.

The chain is built from TRBV7-9 and TRBJ2-1; 8 nucleotides align to TRBD2. The junction had 5 bases not matched to a gene; V was cut back by 2 bases and J by 8 bases. CDR3 length: 14 residues. Germline V lookup: CDR1 SEHNR, CDR2 FQNEAQ (reference sequence). The DNA for the CDR3 is TGTGCCAGCAGCTTAATCGGGAGGGAGGATGAGCAGTTCTTC. Protein sequence: CASSLIGREDEQFF.

The chain is built from TRBV10-2 and TRBJ2-5, with 7 bases identical to TRBD1. J lost 2 bases, V lost 5 bases, and 2 bases had no gene match. This CDR3 is 13 amino acids long. Germline V lookup: CDR1 WSHSY, CDR2 SAAADI. This chain's CDR3 is CASSRQGQETQYF. The CDR3, as DNA: TGCGCCAGCAGTAGACAGGGTCAAGAGACCCAGTACTTC.

This clone was observed a single time. The J gene is TRBJ1-6, the V gene TRBV19; weak D call: TRBD1 (5 bases). CDR3 size: 14 residues. Germline V lookup: CDR1 LNHDA, CDR2 SQIVND (reference sequence). V lost 4 bases to trimming and J lost 9 bases, with 13 bases between them. CDR3 sequence reads: CASSRGTPPSPLHF. The CDR3 DNA reads as TGTGCCAGTAGTAGGGGGACGCCTCCTTCACCCCTCCACTTT.

The V call is TRBV7-8, the J call TRBJ1-5; D is undetermined. CDR3 size: 13 residues. Germline CDR1 is SGHVS and CDR2 is FQNEAQ. V lost 2 bases and J lost 0, with 2 bases in between. The CDR3 region is CASSLSSNQPQHF. The CDR3 DNA follows: TGTGCCAGCAGCTTAAGTAGCAATCAGCCCCAGCATTTT. Based on the CDR3 plus reference TRBV7-8 and TRBJ1-5, the full variable domain is GAGVSQSPRYKVAKRGQDVALRCDPISGHVSLFWYQQALGQGPEFLTYFQNEAQLDKSGLPSDRFFAERPEGSVSTLKIQRTQQEDSAVYLCASSLSSNQPQHFGDGTRLSIL.

The chain recombines TRBV6-1 with TRBJ2-1, with D tentatively TRBD1 (5 bases). CDR3 length: 14 residues. Germline-derived CDR1 and CDR2 are MNHNS and SASEGT. The V and J ends lost 3 bases and 6 bases respectively, with 12 bases between them. The CDR3 protein is CASSDTGSGNEQFF. The CDR3 DNA reads TGTGCCAGCAGTGATACAGGATCAGGCAATGAGCAGTTCTTC.

In its sample, this clone was seen once. The J gene is TRBJ2-6, the V gene TRBV18; 9 bases fit TRBD1. The CDR3 loop spans 17 amino acids. Germline-derived CDR1 and CDR2 are KGHSH and LQKENI. Unmatched junction bases numbered 6, after V lost 6 bases and J lost 0 bases. The CDR3 DNA reads TGTGCCAGCTCCCCGGGACAGGGCGGCTCTGGGGCCAACGTCCTGACTTTC. It encodes CASSPGQGGSGANVLTF.

The chain has TRBV7-2 and TRBJ1-4; TRBD1 aligns across 7 bases. Trimming removed 5 bases from V and 14 bases from J; junction bases left unmatched: 11. Germline CDR1 and CDR2: SGHTA and FQGNSA. The CDR3 has 13 amino acids. CDR3 nucleotide sequence: TGTGCCAGCAGCACCCGCCCCGGACAGGATCTGTTTTTT. Translation gives CASSTRPGQDLFF.

The chain couples TRBV5-5 to TRBJ1-1; D is unclear. Trimming pared 6 bases from V and 0 bases from J, leaving 15 bases between. This CDR3 spans 15 amino acids. Germline V gene sequence: CDR1 SGHKS, CDR2 YYEKEE (reference sequence). The CDR3 protein is CASIQGGIVNTEAFF. In nucleotides, the CDR3 is TGTGCCAGCATCCAAGGAGGCATAGTGAACACTGAAGCTTTCTTT.

Turning to this clone: One end of the junction fails to match germline, which may point to a read error. This chain joins TRBV5-1 and TRBJ2-1; tentatively, D is TRBD2 (5 bases). This CDR3 region has 15 residues. Germline V CDR1 and CDR2: SGHRS, YFSETQ. CDR3 nucleotides: TGCGCCAGCAGTCGTAGAGCGGAGCTGAACAATGGGCAGTTCTTC. This encodes CASSRRAELNNGQFF.